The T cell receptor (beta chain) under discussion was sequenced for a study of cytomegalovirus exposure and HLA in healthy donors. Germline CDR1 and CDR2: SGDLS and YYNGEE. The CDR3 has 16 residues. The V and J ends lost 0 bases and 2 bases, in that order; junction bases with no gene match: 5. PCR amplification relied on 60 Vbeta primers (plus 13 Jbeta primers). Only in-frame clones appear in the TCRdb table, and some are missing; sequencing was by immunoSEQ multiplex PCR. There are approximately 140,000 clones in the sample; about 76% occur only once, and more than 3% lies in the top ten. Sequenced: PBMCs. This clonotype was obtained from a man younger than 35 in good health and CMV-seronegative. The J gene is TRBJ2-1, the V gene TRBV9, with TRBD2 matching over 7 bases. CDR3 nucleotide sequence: TGTGCCAGCAGCGTAGTGTCGGGGGGAACCTACAATGAGCAGTTCTTC. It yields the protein CASSVVSGGTYNEQFF.